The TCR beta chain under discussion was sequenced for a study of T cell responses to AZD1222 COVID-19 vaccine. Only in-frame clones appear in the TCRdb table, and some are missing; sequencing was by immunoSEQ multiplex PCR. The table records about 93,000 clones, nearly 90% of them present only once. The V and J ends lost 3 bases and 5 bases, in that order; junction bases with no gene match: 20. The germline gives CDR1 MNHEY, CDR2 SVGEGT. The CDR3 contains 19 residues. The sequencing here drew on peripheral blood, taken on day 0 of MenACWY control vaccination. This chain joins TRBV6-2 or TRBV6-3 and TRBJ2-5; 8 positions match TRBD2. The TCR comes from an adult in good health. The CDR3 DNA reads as TGTGCCAGCAGTTATATGTCTAGCGGGCGAAACCCGTGGAGGGAGACCCAGTACTTC. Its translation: CASSYMSSGRNPWRETQYF.